Following are 26 T cell receptor beta chains from one sample sequenced in a study of blood T cell repertoires in COVID-19. Using immunoSEQ multiplex PCR, the repertoire was profiled, and TCRdb retains in-frame clones only, with some absent. The repertoire holds tens of thousands of clones, with roughly 76% as singletons. Sequencing was performed on peripheral blood. The origin of the receptors is a woman of 80 years or more with acute or convalescent COVID-19.

This chain joins TRBV6-1 and TRBJ1-4, with TRBD1 identical over 10 bases. Germline CDR1 and CDR2: MNHNS and SASEGT. J lost 8 bases, V lost 4 bases, and 7 bases had no gene match. The CDR3 spans 15 residues. For the CDR3, the DNA is TGTGCCAGCAGTGGGGACAGGGGAAAGGGGGAAAAACTGTTTTTT. Protein: CASSGDRGKGEKLFF.

The chain carries TRBV7-2 and TRBJ2-1; 7 bases line up with TRBD2. The CDR3 is 15 amino acids. V dropped 1 base and J dropped 7; count of bases not matched to a gene: 7. Germline values: CDR1 SGHTA, CDR2 FQGNSA. In DNA, the CDR3 is TGTGCCAGCAGCTTAGGGTCACTAGCGTGGAATGAGCAGTTCTTC. This codes for CASSLGSLAWNEQFF.

The V gene is TRBV18, the J gene TRBJ1-3, with D tentatively TRBD1 (5 bases). V was trimmed by 1 base and J by 4 bases, leaving 14 bases between them. The CDR3 loop spans 16 amino acids. Germline V CDR1 and CDR2: KGHSH, LQKENI. The DNA of the CDR3 is TGTGCCAGCTCACCACAGGGGCTGACGTCGGGAAACACCATATATTTT. Amino acid sequence: CASSPQGLTSGNTIYF.

This chain links TRBV11-2 with TRBJ2-7; D gene ambiguous. The CDR3 is made up of 15 amino acids. The germline gives CDR1 SGHAT, CDR2 FQNNGV. The V gene lost 1 base and the J gene lost 2 bases, with 12 bases spanning the gap. CDR3 amino acids: CASSLGSSMAYEQYF. The DNA of the CDR3 is TGTGCCAGCAGCTTAGGGAGTTCTATGGCCTACGAGCAGTACTTC.

The rearrangement joins TRBV29-1 to TRBJ2-1; D is possibly TRBD2 (6 bases). V lost 6 bases to trimming and J lost 2 bases, with 17 bases between them. The CDR3 sequence is 15 residues long. Germline loops: CDR1 SQVTM, CDR2 ANQGSEA. The CDR3 spells CSVRSGLYAYNEQFF. The CDR3 DNA reads as TGCAGCGTGAGATCGGGACTTTACGCCTACAATGAGCAGTTCTTC.

The V call is TRBV5-1, the J call TRBJ1-3; the D is unclear. This CDR3 is built from 14 residues. The V and J ends lost 4 bases and 0 bases respectively, with 8 bases between them. Germline CDR1 reads SGHRS; CDR2 reads YFSETQ. The CDR3 region has the DNA TGCGCCAGCAGCGAGGTCAGCTCTGGAAACACCATATATTTT. This gives the protein CASSEVSSGNTIYF. Filled out from reference TRBV5-1 and TRBJ1-3, the complete variable domain reads KAGVTQTPRYLIKTRGQQVTLSCSPISGHRSVSWYQQTPGQGLQFLFEYFSETQRNKGNFPGRFSGRQFSNSRSEMNVSTLELGDSALYLCASSEVSSGNTIYFGEGSWLTVV.

V and J are TRBV7-9 and TRBJ1-1; D remains unclear. Germline CDR1 reads SEHNR; CDR2 reads FQNEAQ (reference sequence). The germline V and J ends were trimmed by 5 bases and 0 bases, with 7 bases remaining between them. The CDR3 length is 13 residues. The CDR3 reads CASSVHLNTEAFF. CDR3 in DNA: TGTGCCAGCAGCGTACACCTGAACACTGAAGCTTTCTTT.

The chain employs TRBV19 and TRBJ2-3; TRBD1 matches at 8 bases. CDR3 size: 14 residues. Unmatched junction bases numbered 4, after V lost 4 bases and J lost 4 bases. Germline loops: CDR1 LNHDA, CDR2 SQIVND (reference sequence). This CDR3 reads CASSTRTGPDTQYF. The CDR3 nucleotides read TGTGCCAGTAGTACGAGGACAGGGCCAGATACGCAGTATTTT.

The rearrangement links TRBV27 to TRBJ1-3; no clear D gene. The length of the CDR3 is 14 residues. The germline CDR1 and CDR2 sequences are MNHEY and SMNVEV (reference sequence). V was trimmed by 6 bases and J by 4 bases, leaving 13 bases between them. CDR3 bases: TGTGCCAGCAGCTACTTTCCCCTCGGAAACACCATATATTTT. Amino acids: CASSYFPLGNTIYF.

Only a few counts were recorded for this clone. The rearrangement links TRBV7-8 to TRBJ1-1; weak D call: TRBD1 (6 bases). The V gene lost 0 bases and the J gene lost 5 bases, with 10 bases spanning the gap. The CDR3 is made up of 14 amino acids. The V gene's germline CDR1 is SGHVS and CDR2 FQNEAQ. The DNA of the CDR3 is TGTGCCAGCAGCTTAGCCCGAACAGGGACTGAAGCTTTCTTT. Residues: CASSLARTGTEAFF.

This rearrangement joins TRBV15 to TRBJ1-4; 9 bases are a match to TRBD1. The CDR3 loop spans 15 amino acids. Germline V gene sequence: CDR1 LNHNV, CDR2 YYDKDF (reference sequence). V trimming: 3 bases; J trimming: 7 bases; junction bases outside the gene matches: 6. The CDR3, as DNA: TGTGCCACCAGCAGGAGGACAGGGGTCGTTGAAAAACTGTTTTTT. It yields the protein CATSRRTGVVEKLFF.

The chain recombines TRBV4-1 with TRBJ2-6, with a possible D match to TRBD1 (6 bases). Germline CDR1 MGHRA, CDR2 YSYEKL. The CDR3 runs 18 residues. Trimming took off 1 base at V and 0 bases at J, with 13 bases between the two ends. The CDR3 DNA is TGCGCCAGCAGCCAAGGGGGCAGGGGCCGCTCTGGGGCCAACGTCCTGACTTTC. The encoded protein is CASSQGGRGRSGANVLTF.

The V and J genes are TRBV3-1 (or the pseudogene TRBV3-2) and TRBJ2-3; no firm D call. Germline V lookup: CDR1 LGHDT, CDR2 YNNKEL (reference sequence). The CDR3 contains 12 residues. Trimming took 0 bases from V and 9 from J, leaving 7 bases between them. CDR3 sequence (DNA): TGTGCCAGCAGCCAAGATATCAGGACGCAGTATTTT. It encodes CASSQDIRTQYF.

The chain uses TRBV19 and TRBJ2-7; 9 nucleotides line up with TRBD2. Germline assignment: CDR1 LNHDA and CDR2 SQIVND (reference sequence). The trim removed 6 bases at V and 2 bases at J, leaving 11 bases unmatched. The CDR3 totals 16 residues. CDR3 nucleotides: TGTGCCAGTAGCCCCCCTCGCGGGAGGGCCGCCTACGAGCAGTACTTC. Residues: CASSPPRGRAAYEQYF.

This clone was seen many times. The chain employs TRBV7-9 and TRBJ1-2; D unclear. This CDR3 has 16 residues. Trimming stripped 0 bases from V and 1 base from J, with 12 bases between. CDR1 SEHNR and CDR2 FQNEAQ come from the germline V gene (reference sequence). As DNA, the CDR3 is TGTGCCAGCAGCTTAGCTGTGGGCTTTTTTAACTATGGCTACACCTTC. The encoded protein is CASSLAVGFFNYGYTF.

This chain uses TRBV10-3 with TRBJ1-2; D might be TRBD1 (6 bases). Germline V CDR1 and CDR2: ENHRY, SYGVKD. CDR3 length: 13 residues. The germline V and J ends were trimmed by 3 bases and 2 bases, with 7 bases remaining between them. This CDR3 is CAISEGGNYGYTF. For the CDR3, the DNA is TGTGCCATCAGTGAAGGGGGAAACTATGGCTACACCTTC.

Concerning this clone itself: Germline is not matched at one junction end, which may reflect a read error. J is TRBJ1-1 and V is TRBV7-7; no clear D. The CDR3 has 13 residues. The germline CDR1 and CDR2 sequences are SSHAT and FNYEAQ (reference sequence). CDR3 amino acids: CASSSGFNTEAFF. The CDR3 nucleotides are TGTGCTAGCAGCTCGGGATTCAACACTGAAGCTTTCTTT.

This clone has only one observation. This chain links TRBV2 with TRBJ2-3, with 9 bases aligning to TRBD1. The germline V gene encodes CDR1 SNHLY and CDR2 FYNNEI. This CDR3 has 15 residues. Trimming took 5 bases from V and 1 from J; bases not matched to a gene: 4. The CDR3 region has the DNA TGTGCCAGCAGTCGACAGGGGGTCGGCACAGATACGCAGTATTTT. Protein sequence: CASSRQGVGTDTQYF.

The chain uses TRBV2 and TRBJ1-5; 7 nucleotides agree with TRBD1. The V gene end was trimmed by 2 bases and the J gene end by 4 bases; junction bases not matched to a gene: 5. Germline V gene data show CDR1 as SNHLY and CDR2 as FYNNEI. This CDR3 is built from 15 residues. The CDR3 DNA reads as TGTGCCAGCAGTGAACTAGGGGGCGCAAATCAGCCCCAGCATTTT. Translation gives CASSELGGANQPQHF.

This chain connects TRBV11-2 to TRBJ2-2; tentatively, D is TRBD2 (7 bases). CDR3 length: 15 residues. CDR1 and CDR2 (germline): SGHAT, FQNNGV. V gave up 2 bases and J gave up 6 bases, with 13 bases separating them. The CDR3 DNA reads TGTGCCAGCAGCTTATCTCGCGGGGGCCCCGGGGAGCTGTTTTTT. Translating it yields CASSLSRGGPGELFF.

This chain joins TRBV3-1 (or the pseudogene TRBV3-2) and TRBJ2-3, with D perhaps TRBD2 (6 bases). The length of the CDR3 is 18 residues. V dropped 3 bases and J dropped 5 bases, with 24 bases sitting between them. The germline V gene has CDR1 LGHDT and CDR2 YNNKEL (reference sequence). DNA for the CDR3: TGTGCCAGCAGCCACTTACTAGCCGGGACTCCTTTGGGAGATACGCAGTATTTT. It yields the protein CASSHLLAGTPLGDTQYF.

This chain uses TRBV27 with TRBJ1-5; D is perhaps TRBD1 (6 bases). From germline, CDR1 is MNHEY and CDR2 SMNVEV (reference sequence). V lost 3 bases, J lost 5 bases, and 20 bases lay in between. This CDR3 contains 17 residues. CDR3 sequence (DNA): TGTGCCAGCAGTTTGTATCTTGAGGGGGTCAGGGATCAGCCCCAGCATTTT. Amino acid sequence: CASSLYLEGVRDQPQHF.

This sequence joins TRBV6-5 and TRBJ1-3; 8 positions match TRBD1. V gave up 8 bases and J gave up 0 bases; unmatched junction bases: 3. Germline CDR1 is MNHEY and CDR2 is SVGAGI. CDR3 length equals 14 residues. The CDR3 DNA sequence: TGTGCCAGCGGAACAGGGGGCTCTGGAAACACCATATATTTT. Amino acid sequence: CASGTGGSGNTIYF.

The gene calls are TRBV27 and TRBJ2-7, with D possibly matching TRBD2 (5 bases). Germline assignment: CDR1 MNHEY and CDR2 SMNVEV (reference sequence). V gave up 5 bases and J gave up 3 bases, with 17 bases separating them. The CDR3 length is 15 residues. CDR3 in DNA: TGTGCCAGCAGTGTTGGACTGAACTCCTTCTACGAGCAGTACTTC. This gives the protein CASSVGLNSFYEQYF.

This clone was recorded only once. This sequence joins TRBV7-9 and TRBJ2-1, with TRBD1 matching 7 bases. V lost 5 bases and J lost 4; bases outside the gene matches: 8. The CDR3 sequence is 15 residues long. From germline, CDR1 is SEHNR and CDR2 FQNEAQ (reference sequence). In DNA form, the CDR3 reads TGTGCCAGCAGCGCAGGGCCGGGACAGTACAATGAGCAGTTCTTC. It specifies CASSAGPGQYNEQFF. The whole variable domain, remainder taken from reference TRBV7-9 and TRBJ2-1, is DTGVSQNPRHKITKRGQNVTFRCDPISEHNRLYWYRQTLGQGPEFLTYFQNEAQLEKSRLLSDRFSAERPKGSFSTLEIQRTEQGDSAMYLCASSAGPGQYNEQFFGPGTRLTVL.

J is TRBJ1-2 and V is TRBV28, with D possibly TRBD1 on 6 matching bases. Trimming left V 7 bases short and J 7 bases short, with 16 bases between. CDR1 is MDHEN and CDR2 is SYDVKM in the germline V gene. The CDR3 is made up of 13 amino acids. The CDR3 DNA follows: TGTGCCAGCACCTTGGACAGAAGAACTGGCTACACCTTC. Encoded protein: CASTLDRRTGYTF.